This entry lists 30 T cell receptor beta chains sequenced from one sample in a study of control samples from healthy donors and cancer patients. TCRdb's copy holds only in-frame clones and misses some; the assay was immunoSEQ multiplex PCR. In the table there are 95,000 to 100,000 clones, more than 85% of which are singletons. What was sequenced was blood. The receptors here all came from a man between 25 and 39 years old in good health.

This chain uses TRBV6-4 with TRBJ2-3, with D unclear. CDR1 and CDR2 (germline): MRHNA, SNTAGT. CDR3 length: 13 residues. Trimming stripped 0 bases from V and 2 bases from J, with 3 bases between. This CDR3 reads CASSDSPTDTQYF. In DNA, the CDR3 is TGTGCCAGCAGTGACTCGCCCACAGATACGCAGTATTTT.

This chain connects TRBV28 to TRBJ1-2, with 8 bases aligning to TRBD1. This CDR3 is built from 15 residues. Germline CDR1 and CDR2: MDHEN and SYDVKM. The V gene end was trimmed by 3 bases and the J gene end by 5 bases; junction bases not matched to a gene: 8. CDR3 residues: CASSFTGTGFYGYTF. CDR3 nucleotides: TGTGCCAGCAGTTTCACCGGGACAGGTTTTTATGGCTACACCTTC.

The gene calls are TRBV5-4 and TRBJ2-7; TRBD2 is a possible D gene (7 bases). Germline V gene sequence: CDR1 SGHNT, CDR2 YYREEE (reference sequence). This CDR3 contains 16 residues. V was pared by 4 bases and J by 5 bases, with 22 bases between. In DNA form, the CDR3 reads TGTGCCAGCAGCCCAAGGGGGGGTAATCCTTTCCACGAGCAGTACTTC. This codes for CASSPRGGNPFHEQYF.

The chain employs TRBV7-2 and TRBJ2-5, with D possibly being TRBD1 (5 bases). V lost 5 bases to trimming and J lost 4 bases, with 17 bases between them. Germline CDR1 and CDR2: SGHTA and FQGNSA. The CDR3 extends over 15 amino acids. Here the CDR3 DNA reads TGTGCCAGCAGCGCCAGATCAGGGATGGGAGAGACCCAGTACTTC. Residues: CASSARSGMGETQYF.

The chain joins TRBV7-2 to TRBJ2-5, with D hard to call. The germline gives CDR1 SGHTA, CDR2 FQGNSA. Trimming stripped 3 bases from V and 7 bases from J, with 12 bases between. This CDR3 comprises 13 residues. The CDR3 region is CASSFGHYGTQYF. The CDR3 bases are TGTGCCAGCAGCTTTGGGCACTATGGGACCCAGTACTTC. The whole variable domain, remainder taken from reference TRBV7-2 and TRBJ2-5, is GAGVSQSPSNKVTEKGKDVELRCDPISGHTALYWYRQSLGQGLEFLIYFQGNSAPDKSGLPSDRFSAERTGGSVSTLTIQRTQQEDSAVYLCASSFGHYGTQYFGPGTRLLVL.

The chain employs TRBV19 and TRBJ2-5; 7 positions match TRBD1. CDR3 size: 15 residues. Germline V lookup: CDR1 LNHDA, CDR2 SQIVND (reference sequence). With 4 bases clipped from V and 1 base from J, the junction kept 6 bases outside the gene matches. In DNA form, the CDR3 reads TGTGCCAGTAGTACCTACAGGGGCCCCCAAGAGACCCAGTACTTC. Translated: CASSTYRGPQETQYF.

V gene TRBV18 combines with J gene TRBJ2-7; weak D call: TRBD1 (6 bases). The CDR3 spans 16 residues. Trimming stripped 3 bases from V and 3 bases from J, with 18 bases between. Looked up from germline, CDR1 is KGHSH and CDR2 is LQKENI. The DNA of the CDR3 is TGTGCCAGCTCACCGCTACTTTGGACAGAAGACTACGAGCAGTACTTC. It specifies CASSPLLWTEDYEQYF. Together with reference TRBV18 and TRBJ2-7, the CDR3 gives the full variable domain: NAGVMQNPRHLVRRRGQEARLRCSPMKGHSHVYWYRQLPEEGLKFMVYLQKENIIDESGMPKERFSAEFPKEGPSILRIQQVVRGDSAAYFCASSPLLWTEDYEQYFGPGTRLTVT.

The rearrangement links TRBV6-1 to TRBJ1-6; D ambiguous. With 1 base removed from V and 7 bases from J, the gap between germline ends came to 11 bases. The CDR3 loop spans 15 amino acids. Germline values: CDR1 MNHNS, CDR2 SASEGT. The CDR3 spells CASSEGPGVNSPLHF. The CDR3 nucleotides read TGTGCCAGCAGTGAAGGGCCAGGTGTGAATTCACCCCTCCACTTT.

This clone showed up just a few times. This sequence joins TRBV14 and TRBJ2-7; D is unclear. V lost 4 bases and J 1 base, leaving 20 bases between the germline ends. CDR1 SGHDN and CDR2 FVKESK come from the germline V gene. The CDR3 consists of 17 residues. This CDR3 reads CASSLTTVGYLSYEQYF. The DNA of the CDR3 is TGTGCCAGCAGCCTAACCACGGTGGGTTACCTTTCCTACGAGCAGTACTTC.

The chain uses TRBV13 and TRBJ2-3; no firm D call. The germline gives CDR1 PRHDT, CDR2 FYEKMQ (reference sequence). CDR3 length: 12 amino acids. V lost 6 bases and J 4 bases, leaving 8 bases between the germline ends. CDR3 sequence: CASRKQADTQYF. For the CDR3, the DNA is TGTGCCAGCAGAAAACAAGCAGATACGCAGTATTTT.

This clone occurred once. The chain employs TRBV5-6 and TRBJ1-5, with a tentative D call TRBD1 (6 bases). Looked up from germline, CDR1 is SGHDT and CDR2 is YYEEEE. The CDR3 runs 17 residues. Trimming took off 2 bases at V and 0 bases at J, with 15 bases between the two ends. CDR3 residues: CASSFNREGYSNQPQHF. Here the CDR3 DNA reads TGTGCCAGCAGCTTTAACAGGGAGGGATATAGCAATCAGCCCCAGCATTTT.

The V call is TRBV6-5, the J call TRBJ2-7; possibly TRBD1 for D (5 bases). The germline V gene has CDR1 MNHEY and CDR2 SVGAGI. With 4 bases removed from V and 2 bases from J, the gap between germline ends came to 12 bases. CDR3 size: 14 residues. CDR3 nucleotide sequence: TGTGCCAGCAGTTTTGGACACGGGCCCTACGAGCAGTACTTC. Translated: CASSFGHGPYEQYF.

The J gene is TRBJ1-1, the V gene TRBV5-6, with D unresolved. V lost 0 bases, J lost 11 bases, and 17 bases lay in between. This CDR3 spans 14 amino acids. Germline assignment: CDR1 SGHDT and CDR2 YYEEEE. This chain's CDR3 is CASSLDRRVVDAFF. The CDR3 DNA follows: TGTGCCAGCAGCTTGGATAGGAGGGTGGTCGACGCTTTCTTT. Based on the CDR3 plus reference TRBV5-6 and TRBJ1-1, the full variable domain is DAGVTQSPTHLIKTRGQQVTLRCSPKSGHDTVSWYQQALGQGPQFIFQYYEEEERQRGNFPDRFSGHQFPNYSSELNVNALLLGDSALYLCASSLDRRVVDAFFGQGTRLTVV.

The rearrangement joins TRBV2 to TRBJ1-4; no definite D call. The V gene's germline CDR1 is SNHLY and CDR2 FYNNEI. This CDR3 has 12 residues. V was cut by 10 bases and J by 8 bases, with 14 bases left in between. The CDR3 region is CANGGSDEKLFF. DNA of the CDR3: TGTGCCAACGGAGGGTCAGACGAAAAACTGTTTTTT.

This clone has just one count. The chain employs TRBV5-5 and TRBJ2-7, with D possibly matching TRBD1 (6 bases). V was pared by 1 base and J by 4 bases, with 9 bases between. The CDR3 covers 13 residues. Germline values: CDR1 SGHKS, CDR2 YYEKEE (reference sequence). CDR3: CASSLRQDYEQYV. The DNA of the CDR3 is TGTGCCAGCAGCTTGCGACAGGATTACGAGCAGTACGTC.

This clone has just a few counts. The chain has TRBV14 and TRBJ2-1; 8 nucleotides align to TRBD2. V gave up 7 bases and J gave up 3 bases; unmatched junction bases: 8. This CDR3 region has 15 residues. Germline V gene data show CDR1 as SGHDN and CDR2 as FVKESK. The CDR3 sequence is CASTLGLVGYNEQFF. The DNA of the CDR3 is TGTGCCAGCACCCTGGGACTAGTAGGCTACAATGAGCAGTTCTTC.

This clone is medium-sized (0.01 to 0.1%) in the sample. V is TRBV6-1 and J is TRBJ2-1; 11 bases agree with TRBD2. Trimming took 3 bases from V and 7 from J; bases not matched to a gene: 5. This CDR3 has 15 amino acids. Germline V lookup: CDR1 MNHNS, CDR2 SASEGT. The CDR3: CASSETIAGGNEQFF. In nucleotides, the CDR3 is TGTGCCAGCAGTGAGACGATAGCGGGGGGGAATGAGCAGTTCTTC.

The rearrangement uses TRBV4-1 and TRBJ2-5; D may match TRBD1 or TRBD2 (5 bases each). The CDR3 loop spans 16 amino acids. Trimming removed 1 base from V and 5 bases from J, with 17 bases in between. Germline V gives CDR1 MGHRA, CDR2 YSYEKL. CDR3 in amino acids: CASSQGGTGPGETQYF. The CDR3, as DNA: TGCGCCAGCAGCCAAGGTGGGACGGGACCGGGGGAGACCCAGTACTTC.

V and J are TRBV24-1 and TRBJ2-3; no clear D gene. Trimming took off 1 base at V and 5 bases at J, with 12 bases between the two ends. The CDR3 covers 15 residues. Germline V gene sequence: CDR1 KGHDR, CDR2 SFDVKD. The CDR3 region is CATSDFQGRRDTQYF. For the CDR3, the DNA is TGTGCCACCAGTGATTTTCAAGGTAGGAGAGATACGCAGTATTTT.

V usage is TRBV11-2 and J usage is TRBJ1-1; D unresolved. V dropped 7 bases and J dropped 2 bases, with 17 bases sitting between them. This CDR3 contains 15 residues. From germline, CDR1 is SGHAT and CDR2 FQNNGV. In DNA form, the CDR3 reads TGTGCCAGCACCCTTCCCCAGGTCTCTAACACTGAAGCTTTCTTT. Protein: CASTLPQVSNTEAFF.

J is TRBJ1-6 and V is TRBV5-8; D not resolved. The V end lost 4 bases, the J end lost 0 bases, and 11 bases lay between the germline ends. This CDR3 is built from 16 residues. The germline gives CDR1 SGHTS, CDR2 YDEGEE. CDR3 nucleotide sequence: TGTGCCAGCAGCCCCTGGATGGGCTCCTATAATTCACCCCTCCACTTT. Its protein product is CASSPWMGSYNSPLHF.

The genes are TRBV6-4 and TRBJ2-1; 11 bases agree with TRBD2. The V gene's germline CDR1 is MRHNA and CDR2 SNTAGT. Trimming at V came to 2 bases and at J to 6 bases, leaving 3 bases not matched to a gene. This CDR3 is 15 amino acids long. The CDR3 spells CASSDGTSGRNEQFF. As DNA, the CDR3 is TGTGCCAGCAGTGACGGGACTAGCGGACGCAATGAGCAGTTCTTC.

The chain joins TRBV6-5 to TRBJ2-7; 7 bases agree with TRBD1. Germline V gene data show CDR1 as MNHEY and CDR2 as SVGAGI. The J segment lost 4 bases and the V segment lost 6 bases, leaving 12 bases of the junction unmatched. This CDR3 contains 15 residues. The CDR3 bases are TGTGCCAGCAGGATCCCTGACAGGGCCCCTTACGAGCAGTACTTC. Its protein is CASRIPDRAPYEQYF.

V and J are TRBV12-5 and TRBJ1-2; possible D gene TRBD1, 5 bases. Trimming removed 3 bases at V and 7 bases at J, with 12 bases between. Germline CDR1 reads LGHNT; CDR2 reads FRNRAP. The CDR3 is made up of 13 amino acids. The chain's CDR3 is CASGFGDGSGYTF. The CDR3, as DNA: TGTGCTAGTGGTTTCGGGGACGGCTCTGGCTACACCTTC.

The chain is built from TRBV19 and TRBJ2-5; D call uncertain. The V gene's germline CDR1 is LNHDA and CDR2 SQIVND (reference sequence). The CDR3 runs to 13 residues. Trimming shortened V by 7 bases and J by 4 bases, and 13 bases separated the two germline ends. For the CDR3, the DNA is TGTGCCAGTAAATCAGAGCTGGGAGAGACCCAGTACTTC. Translated, it gives CASKSELGETQYF.

As DNA, the CDR3 is TGTGCCAGCAGCCCCCTAGGGAGCGGGGAGCTGTTTTTT. The encoded protein is CASSPLGSGELFF. The chain links TRBV5-5 to TRBJ2-2; D is perhaps TRBD2 (5 bases). CDR1 and CDR2 from the germline V gene are SGHKS and YYEKEE (reference sequence). Trimming stripped 4 bases from V and 7 bases from J, with 11 bases between. The CDR3 spans 13 residues.

The chain recombines TRBV5-1 with TRBJ2-5; no reliable D call. With 0 bases removed from V and 2 bases from J, the gap between germline ends came to 17 bases. Germline loops: CDR1 SGHRS, CDR2 YFSETQ. This CDR3 spans 17 amino acids. CDR3 sequence: CASSLAASFARQETQYF. For the CDR3, the DNA is TGCGCCAGCAGCTTGGCCGCTAGTTTTGCTAGACAAGAGACCCAGTACTTC.

The chain uses TRBV7-2 and TRBJ2-7, with 10 bases that match TRBD2. The CDR3 runs 13 residues. V dropped 3 bases and J dropped 12; count of bases not matched to a gene: 8. From germline, CDR1 is SGHTA and CDR2 FQGNSA. This chain's CDR3 is CASSLSSGSGVYF. CDR3 nucleotides: TGTGCCAGCAGCTTGTCTAGCGGGAGTGGAGTGTACTTC.

The chain is built from TRBV5-1 and TRBJ2-3; no reliable D call. The CDR3 extends over 14 amino acids. V lost 0 bases, J lost 1 base, and 6 bases lay in between. Germline CDR1 reads SGHRS; CDR2 reads YFSETQ. The DNA of the CDR3 is TGCGCCAGCAGCTTGGAAACTCGCACAGATACGCAGTATTTT. It is translated as CASSLETRTDTQYF.

The chain has TRBV19 and TRBJ2-1; 9 bases align to TRBD1. Trimming cost V 5 bases and J 1 base; bases outside gene matches: 9. CDR1 and CDR2 (germline): LNHDA, SQIVND (reference sequence). This CDR3 comprises 17 residues. The CDR3 nucleotides read TGTGCCAGTAGTGCCCGGGACAGGGACTGGTCCTACAATGAGCAGTTCTTC. Residues: CASSARDRDWSYNEQFF. Variable domain in full (rest from reference TRBV19 and TRBJ2-1): DGGITQSPKYLFRKEGQNVTLSCEQNLNHDAMYWYRQDPGQGLRLIYYSQIVNDFQKGDIAEGYSVSREKKESFPLTVTSAQKNPTAFYLCASSARDRDWSYNEQFFGPGTRLTVL.